This record covers a single TCR beta chain. Libraries were prepared by immunoSEQ multiplex PCR; TCRdb keeps only in-frame clonotypes and omits some of them. This sample carries around 190,000 clones, about four fifths of them seen once, and the ten largest clones take around 7%. This record comes from a study of blood T cell repertoires in COVID-19. Germline V gene sequence: CDR1 GTSNPN, CDR2 SVGIG (reference sequence). V dropped 0 bases and J dropped 6 bases, with 15 bases sitting between them. CDR3 size: 14 residues. This receptor was taken from a man in his 70s with active or convalescent COVID-19. The rearrangement links TRBV30 to TRBJ2-7; D possibly corresponds to TRBD2 (5 bases). The sequenced sample was peripheral blood. CDR3 residues: CAWSVSGSAGEQYF. The CDR3 bases are TGTGCCTGGAGTGTATCGGGGTCCGCCGGCGAGCAGTACTTC.